This TCR beta chain derives from a study of Graves' ophthalmopathy and Graves' hyperthyroidism. This clonotype occurred many times. What it recognizes is unknown. Using RNA transcripts, the TCR beta CDR3 regions were amplified. The first round was an RT-PCR with HTBI primers, and the second round was a multiplex PCR. From the multiplex PCR reads, TCRdb called clonotypes with MiXCR, one entry per CDR3 protein. The sample includes nearly 400,000 distinct CDR3 sequences, approximately 20% of them seen just once. Study-wide findings and caveats: Blood also harbored most expanded thyroid clonotypes above 0.001 frequency.

Germline loops: CDR1 SGHTA, CDR2 FQGNSA. Trimming took off 5 bases at V and 3 bases at J, with 5 bases between the two ends. The CDR3 totals 11 residues. Other autoimmune diseases, uncontrolled infections, pregnancy or lactation excluded patients from enrollment. Diagnoses were established from clinical symptoms, serum thyroxine, TRAb, thyroid ultrasound and orbital computed tomography. Sample: peripheral blood. The clonotype originates from a young woman with Graves' ophthalmopathy. The chain joins TRBV7-2 to TRBJ2-7; D not resolved. Written as DNA, the CDR3 is TGTGCCAGCAGCAAAAACTACGAGCAGTACTTC. Translated: CASSKNYEQYF.